This TCR beta chain was sequenced during a study of T cells in Graves' hyperthyroidism and ophthalmopathy. For this clonotype: Its antigen is not identified.

RNA transcripts were the template for amplifying TCR beta CDR3 regions. First-round RT-PCR targeting the TCR CDR3 was performed with the HTBI primer set. Using its own MiXCR run on the multiplex PCR reads, TCRdb lists one record per CDR3 protein. The sample carries 350,000 to 450,000 distinct CDR3 sequences, approximately 15% recorded once. V was pared by 4 bases and J by 5 bases, with 7 bases of the junction left unmatched. The germline CDR1 and CDR2 sequences are SGHRS and YFSETQ. This CDR3 has 15 amino acids. Extraction of PBMCs used about 9.2 ml of fresh peripheral blood. Points from the study as a whole: Ophthalmopathy got predicted by the model a median about 6.7 months before its onset.

The chain couples TRBV5-1 to TRBJ1-5, with 9 nucleotides matching TRBD1. The sequencing input was blood. This clonotype was sampled from a woman between 55 and 75 years old with Graves' hyperthyroidism. This CDR3 reads CASSAGTGYDQPQHF. The CDR3 DNA sequence: TGCGCCAGCAGCGCCGGGACAGGGTATGATCAGCCCCAGCATTTT.